This T cell receptor (beta chain) was profiled in a study of shared clonotypes between healthy human individuals. CDR1 SGHTA and CDR2 FQGNSA come from the germline V gene. The CDR3 has 15 amino acids. Trimming took off 2 bases at V and 2 bases at J, with 13 bases between the two ends. Only in-frame clones appear in the TCRdb table, and some are missing; sequencing was by immunoSEQ multiplex PCR. The data contain 2 million or so clones, roughly 94% of them singletons. The TCR was taken from a man aged 18 to 29 in good health. This chain connects TRBV7-2 to TRBJ2-7; D is undetermined. The source material was naive CD4+ T cells sorted from blood. Specified subset: CD45RA+ positively selected. The CDR3 sequence: CASSLSPAGPYEQYF. CDR3 nucleotides: TGTGCCAGCAGCTTAAGCCCGGCCGGTCCCTACGAGCAGTACTTC.